The next 30 T cell receptor beta chains were all read from a single sample in a study of breast tumors, draining lymph nodes, adjacent tissues. TCRdb reprocessed the multiplex PCR reads via MiXCR and lists one record per CDR3 protein. The sample holds about 11,000 distinct CDR3 sequences; roughly 34% are singletons and the top ten take approximately 14%. The sequencing sample was made of breast tumor tissue. The receptors shown here come from a female donor with breast cancer. Some clones in this sample may be carry-over from other donors' samples.

By proportion, this clonotype is medium-sized. The rearrangement uses TRBV5-6 and TRBJ2-1; TRBD1 matches 9 bases. This CDR3 contains 17 residues. Germline CDR1 SGHDT, CDR2 YYEEEE. Trimming removed 1 base from V and 1 base from J; junction bases left unmatched: 6. CDR3 sequence (DNA): TGTGCCAGCAGCTTGTCCACAGGGGGCCGTTCCTACAATGAGCAGTTCTTC. The encoded protein is CASSLSTGGRSYNEQFF.

The table lists this clonotype with a few counts. A much more abundant neighbour one base away suggests this may be a read error. It is likely a read error, because the conserved phenylalanine at the end of the CDR3 is missing. The chain has TRBV11-3 and TRBJ2-2; TRBD2 aligns across 7 bases. V shed 0 bases and J 5 bases; nucleotides not matched to a gene: 3. The length of the CDR3 is 15 residues. Per germline, CDR1 SGHNT and CDR2 YENEEA. In nucleotides, the CDR3 is TGTGCCAGCAGCTTAGAGGGAGGGACGACCGGGGAGCTGTTTCTT. This encodes CASSLEGGTTGELFL.

The V gene is TRBV27, the J gene TRBJ2-4; D tentatively reads TRBD1 or TRBD2 (5 bases each). Germline lookup yields CDR1 MNHEY and CDR2 SMNVEV (reference sequence). Trimming removed 1 base at V and 0 bases at J, with 7 bases between. The CDR3 sequence is 15 residues long. The CDR3, as DNA: TGTGCCAGCAGTTTATTAGGGACAGCCAAAAACATTCAGTACTTC. This encodes CASSLLGTAKNIQYF.

This clonotype was observed many times. The chain couples TRBV2 to TRBJ2-5; a possible D gene is TRBD1 (6 bases). The V end was cut by 0 bases, the J end by 2 bases, with 10 bases between. This CDR3 spans 15 amino acids. Germline V gene lookup returns CDR1 SNHLY and CDR2 FYNNEI. CDR3 bases: TGTGCCAGCAGTGAAGCGGGGGCCGTTCAAGAGACCCAGTACTTC. Its translation: CASSEAGAVQETQYF. Full variable domain (remainder filled in from reference TRBV2 and TRBJ2-5): EPEVTQTPSHQVTQMGQEVILRCVPISNHLYFYWYRQILGQKVEFLVSFYNNEISEKSEIFDDQFSVERPDGSNFTLKIRSTKLEDSAMYFCASSEAGAVQETQYFGPGTRLLVL.

The chain employs TRBV7-9 and TRBJ1-3; TRBD1 aligns across 12 bases. Per germline, CDR1 SEHNR and CDR2 FQNEAQ (reference sequence). V lost 5 bases to trimming and J lost 9 bases; unmatched junction nucleotides: 8. The CDR3 runs to 15 residues. CDR3: CASSGTGGPRGTIYF. The DNA for the CDR3 is TGTGCCAGCAGCGGGACAGGGGGCCCCCGTGGCACCATATATTTT.

This clonotype was recorded many times. The V gene is TRBV5-4, the J gene TRBJ1-4; D perhaps matches TRBD1 (5 bases). V lost 0 bases and J 1 base, leaving 7 bases between the germline ends. The CDR3 contains 15 residues. Per germline, CDR1 SGHNT and CDR2 YYREEE (reference sequence). The CDR3 coding sequence is TGTGCCAGCAGCTTGGAAGGGGTAACTAATGAAAAACTGTTTTTT. Encoded protein: CASSLEGVTNEKLFF.

In its sample, this clonotype ranks as medium-sized. The chain couples TRBV20-1 to TRBJ2-7; a possible D gene is TRBD2 (6 bases). Germline values: CDR1 DFQATT, CDR2 SNEGSKA (reference sequence). V lost 3 bases and J lost 6, with 21 bases in between. The CDR3 covers 15 residues. The CDR3 DNA sequence: TGCAGTGCTAGCGCCGGGACCGACGAGACTAGCGAGCAGTACTTC. Protein: CSASAGTDETSEQYF.

This clonotype was detected ten times or more. This rearrangement joins TRBV6-1 to TRBJ2-3; 10 nucleotides align to TRBD2. V lost 6 bases and J lost 2; bases outside the gene matches: 14. The germline V gene encodes CDR1 MNHNS and CDR2 SASEGT. The CDR3 sequence is 18 residues long. Here the CDR3 reads CASRVAGGLYRVTDTQYF. In nucleotides, the CDR3 is TGTGCCAGCAGGGTAGCGGGGGGCCTGTATAGGGTCACAGATACGCAGTATTTT.

As to this clonotype: The junction shows a germline mismatch at one end, possibly a read error. CDR3 residues: CAWTGKVTGPAAYGQYF. CDR3 sequence (DNA): TGTGCCTGGACAGGGAAGGTAACGGGACCCGCTGCCTACGGGCAGTACTTC. The chain combines TRBV30 with TRBJ2-7; TRBD1 or TRBD2 may be the D gene (5 bases each). From germline, CDR1 is GTSNPN and CDR2 SVGIG (reference sequence). The CDR3 is 17 amino acids. The full variable domain, in which reference TRBV30 and TRBJ2-7 provide the parts outside the CDR3, is SQTIHQWPATLVQPVGSPLSLECTVEGTSNPNLYWYRQAAGRGLQLLFYSVGIGQISSEVPQNLSASRPQDRQFILSSKKLLLSDSGFYLCAWTGKVTGPAAYGQYFGPGTRLTVT.

The chain couples TRBV9 to TRBJ2-7, with 7 bases matching TRBD2. Germline lookup yields CDR1 SGDLS and CDR2 YYNGEE. The CDR3 has 14 amino acids. Trimming cost V 4 bases and J 4 bases; bases outside gene matches: 8. The CDR3 nucleotides are TGTGCCAGCAGCCCCGTGGCTAGCGGTTACGAGCAGTACTTC. Encoded protein: CASSPVASGYEQYF.

This clonotype was seen only once. The chain combines TRBV20-1 with TRBJ2-1; 13 bases map to TRBD2. V lost 5 bases and J lost 4; bases outside the gene matches: 5. CDR3 length equals 15 residues. Germline V gene sequence: CDR1 DFQATT, CDR2 SNEGSKA (reference sequence). The CDR3 DNA sequence: TGCAGTGCTCTCGGACTAGCGGGAGAATACAATGAGCAGTTCTTC. It specifies CSALGLAGEYNEQFF.

This clonotype was seen at least ten times. This sequence joins TRBV11-2 and TRBJ2-7, with 8 bases aligning to TRBD1. Germline trimming cut 1 base from V and 6 bases from J; bases unmatched to any gene: 5. The CDR3 is 14 residues long. CDR1 and CDR2 (germline): SGHAT, FQNNGV. Written as DNA, the CDR3 is TGTGCCAGCAGCTTAGGGACAGGGCACTCCGAGCAGTACTTC. Translating gives CASSLGTGHSEQYF.

This clonotype was observed at least ten times. This chain links TRBV27 with TRBJ2-3, with 9 bases aligning to TRBD2. J was trimmed by 5 bases and V by 6 bases; bases with no gene match: 6. Germline CDR1 and CDR2: MNHEY and SMNVEV (reference sequence). This CDR3 comprises 14 residues. CDR3 nucleotides: TGTGCCAGCAGCCTAGCGGGATTATTAGATACGCAGTATTTT. Protein: CASSLAGLLDTQYF.

This clonotype was detected many times. The chain recombines TRBV28 with TRBJ2-2, with 9 nucleotides matching TRBD2. The CDR3 length is 18 residues. Germline CDR1 and CDR2: MDHEN and SYDVKM. Trimming cost V 4 bases and J 7 bases; bases outside gene matches: 16. DNA for the CDR3: TGTGCCAGCAGTTCCCCGACCGCGGTAGCGGGAGTCATCGGGGAGCTGTTTTTT. Protein sequence: CASSSPTAVAGVIGELFF.

Ten or more counts support this clonotype. The chain uses TRBV6-2 or TRBV6-3 and TRBJ2-2; D is perhaps TRBD2 (5 bases). The CDR3 spans 15 residues. Germline lookup yields CDR1 MNHEY and CDR2 SVGEGT. Trimming took 8 bases from V and 0 from J, leaving 13 bases between them. CDR3 region: CASGRGLPNTGELFF. As DNA, the CDR3 is TGTGCCAGCGGTCGGGGTCTCCCGAACACCGGGGAGCTGTTTTTT.

This chain joins TRBV4-1 and TRBJ2-5; D possibly corresponds to TRBD2 (5 bases). The CDR3 loop spans 15 amino acids. Germline CDR1 is MGHRA and CDR2 is YSYEKL. V was pared by 0 bases and J by 3 bases, with 11 bases between. The CDR3 region has the DNA TGCGCCAGCAGCCAAGATCGTGGGAGTGAAGAGACCCAGTACTTC. This sequence encodes CASSQDRGSEETQYF.

This clonotype was recorded many times. This chain connects TRBV3-1 to TRBJ2-7; D uncertain. The CDR3 runs to 13 residues. Germline V lookup: CDR1 LGHDT, CDR2 YNNKEL (reference sequence). V lost 4 bases to trimming and J lost 4 bases, with 11 bases between them. CDR3: CASSRERYYEQYF. The CDR3, as DNA: TGTGCCAGCAGCCGGGAACGATATTACGAGCAGTACTTC.

This chain uses TRBV5-6 with TRBJ1-6; TRBD1 is a possible D gene (5 bases). V was clipped by 1 base and J by 10 bases, with 15 bases between them. Germline V gives CDR1 SGHDT, CDR2 YYEEEE. The CDR3 loop spans 15 amino acids. CDR3 protein: CASSLSPGSNSPLHF. The CDR3 DNA is TGTGCCAGCAGCTTGTCCCCAGGGAGTAACTCACCCCTCCACTTT.

The rearrangement uses TRBV20-1 and TRBJ2-7; D gene ambiguous. The CDR3 covers 11 residues. CDR1 is DFQATT, CDR2 SNEGSKA, per germline (reference sequence). The germline V and J ends were trimmed by 2 bases and 6 bases, with 8 bases remaining between them. The CDR3 spells CSARQTGEQYF. The CDR3 DNA follows: TGCAGTGCTAGACAGACGGGCGAGCAGTACTTC.

This clonotype was observed at least ten times. The chain links TRBV7-2 to TRBJ1-2, with D possibly being TRBD1 (5 bases). There are 17 residues in the CDR3. Trimming pared 2 bases from V and 0 bases from J, leaving 16 bases between. The germline V gene has CDR1 SGHTA and CDR2 FQGNSA. The CDR3 reads CASSLIKGPRTNYGYTF. CDR3 coding DNA: TGTGCCAGCAGCTTAATAAAGGGACCACGAACTAACTATGGCTACACCTTC. Based on the CDR3 plus reference TRBV7-2 and TRBJ1-2, the full variable domain is GAGVSQSPSNKVTEKGKDVELRCDPISGHTALYWYRQSLGQGLEFLIYFQGNSAPDKSGLPSDRFSAERTGGSVSTLTIQRTQQEDSAVYLCASSLIKGPRTNYGYTFGSGTRLTVV.

This clonotype was detected only once. The chain couples TRBV10-3 to TRBJ1-6, with TRBD1 identical over 7 bases. The CDR3 loop spans 12 amino acids. Germline loops: CDR1 ENHRY, CDR2 SYGVKD. The trim removed 10 bases at V and 6 bases at J, leaving 3 bases unmatched. The CDR3 loop reads CATGQPNSPLHF. The DNA for the CDR3 is TGTGCCACGGGACAGCCTAATTCACCCCTCCACTTT.

The chain recombines TRBV28 with TRBJ2-7; possibly TRBD1 for D (6 bases). The CDR3 sequence is 14 residues long. CDR1 MDHEN and CDR2 SYDVKM come from the germline V gene. V was shortened by 3 bases and J by 3 bases, with 12 bases between the two germline ends. Written as DNA, the CDR3 is TGTGCCAGCAGTTTGAACAGGGTTGTCTACGAGCAGTACTTC. Translated, it gives CASSLNRVVYEQYF.

This clonotype was observed a single time. This chain uses TRBV5-4 with TRBJ1-4, with no clear D. The CDR3 length is 13 residues. V was clipped by 5 bases and J by 5 bases, with 10 bases between them. Germline V gene sequence: CDR1 SGHNT, CDR2 YYREEE (reference sequence). The CDR3 nucleotides are TGTGCCAGCAGTTCTGCCTCGAATGAAAAACTGTTTTTT. It specifies CASSSASNEKLFF.

This clonotype is judged medium-sized. This rearrangement joins TRBV20-1 to TRBJ2-7; D perhaps matches TRBD1 (5 bases). This CDR3 is 13 amino acids long. V lost 2 bases, J lost 3 bases, and 11 bases lay in between. In germline, CDR1 is DFQATT, CDR2 SNEGSKA (reference sequence). The CDR3 reads CSARYQGSYEQYF. Written as DNA, the CDR3 is TGCAGTGCTAGATACCAGGGCAGCTACGAGCAGTACTTC.

The rearrangement uses TRBV7-2 and TRBJ1-2, with D perhaps matching TRBD1 (6 bases). This CDR3 has 12 amino acids. V was shortened by 1 base and J by 8 bases, with 8 bases between the two germline ends. Germline V lookup: CDR1 SGHTA, CDR2 FQGNSA. The CDR3 is CASSLVGAGYTF. DNA for the CDR3: TGTGCCAGCAGCTTAGTGGGGGCCGGCTACACCTTC.

CDR3 DNA sequence: TGTGCCAGCAGCTTCGACATAGCGGGGGCGGGGGATACGCAGTATTTT. Its translation is CASSFDIAGAGDTQYF. The chain couples TRBV7-2 to TRBJ2-3; 9 positions match TRBD2. The CDR3 is 16 residues long. Trimming took 3 bases from V and 6 from J; bases not matched to a gene: 10. Germline-derived CDR1 and CDR2 are SGHTA and FQGNSA.

The rearrangement links TRBV20-1 to TRBJ1-2, with 11 bases that match TRBD1. The CDR3 contains 13 residues. Germline V gene lookup returns CDR1 DFQATT and CDR2 SNEGSKA (reference sequence). V shed 1 base and J 12 bases; nucleotides not matched to a gene: 7. For the CDR3, the DNA is TGCAGTGCTAGAGGGACAGGGGGCGGAAAGGACACCTTC. Translation gives CSARGTGGGKDTF.

The V call is TRBV20-1, the J call TRBJ1-6; D uncertain. This CDR3 is 17 amino acids long. The V gene lost 6 bases and the J gene lost 7 bases, with 25 bases spanning the gap. Germline-derived CDR1 and CDR2 are DFQATT and SNEGSKA (reference sequence). The CDR3 coding sequence is TGCAGTGCGGGCCTTCCGGGATTGACATCGGGGAATTCACCCCTCCACTTT. Its translation is CSAGLPGLTSGNSPLHF.

On this clonotype: A much larger clone is a single base away; this may be a read error. This chain links TRBV28 with TRBJ1-2; TRBD1 agrees at 9 bases. The CDR3 is made up of 17 amino acids. From germline, CDR1 is MDHEN and CDR2 SYDVKM. The CDR3 DNA is TGTGCCAGCACTCACTACAGGGGGCGAGGCCATAACTGTGGCTACACCTTC. Residues: CASTHYRGRGHNCGYTF.

The CDR3: CASSLRAGDSSEAFF. Written as DNA, the CDR3 is TGTGCCAGCAGCTTGAGGGCAGGGGATTCCTCTGAAGCTTTCTTT. The chain combines TRBV7-9 with TRBJ1-1; possible D gene TRBD1, 6 bases. The CDR3 runs 15 residues. CDR1 and CDR2 (germline): SEHNR, FQNEAQ (reference sequence). V was cut by 3 bases and J by 6 bases, with 17 bases left in between. Complete variable domain (other parts from reference TRBV7-9 and TRBJ1-1): DTGVSQNPRHKITKRGQNVTFRCDPISEHNRLYWYRQTLGQGPEFLTYFQNEAQLEKSRLLSDRFSAERPKGSFSTLEIQRTEQGDSAMYLCASSLRAGDSSEAFFGQGTRLTVV.